Listed below are T cell receptor beta chains from one sample, sequenced in a study of blood T cell repertoires in COVID-19. TCRdb's table, derived via immunoSEQ multiplex PCR, lists solely in-frame clones and lacks some. The sample carries 350,000 to 450,000 clones, more than 75% recorded once. What was sequenced was PBMCs or T cells enriched from blood (not recorded which). The receptors stem from a man aged 40-50 years in a cohort exposed to, infected with or recovered from COVID-19 (not recorded which). Both conserved end residues are part of each CDR3. A D gene is named only where the DNA matches it firmly. Rows may omit the clone size; those that give it use once, few, many or a size class.

J gene,D gene,clone size,V gene,CDR3 DNA,CDR3 protein
TRBJ1-5,TRBD1,NA,TRBV11-2,TGTGCCAGCAGCCGAGGGACAGGGAGTCAGCCCCAGCATTTT,CASSRGTGSQPQHF
TRBJ1-1,NA,NA,TRBV18,TGTGCCAGCTCACCCAACAAGGGGCCCACTGAAGCTTTCTTT,CASSPNKGPTEAFF
TRBJ1-6,TRBD1,NA,TRBV27,TGTGCCAGCAGTCCCGAGACAGGGGCCAATTCACCCCTCCACTTT,CASSPETGANSPLHF
TRBJ2-1,TRBD1,NA,TRBV11-2,TGTGCCAGCAGCTTCTTGACAGGGGGAGGGAATGAGCAGTTCTTC,CASSFLTGGGNEQFF
TRBJ1-5,NA,NA,TRBV28,TGTGCCAGCAGCCGGAGTACAGGGCGCAATCAGCCCCAGCATTTT,CASSRSTGRNQPQHF
TRBJ2-7,TRBD2,many,TRBV15,TGTGCCACCAGCAGGGTGAGGGCTAGCGGGATTCTCTACGAGCAGTACTTC,CATSRVRASGILYEQYF
TRBJ1-2,TRBD1,NA,TRBV30,TGTGCCTGGATGGACAGGGGGCTTGATGGCTACACCTTC,CAWMDRGLDGYTF
TRBJ1-2,NA,NA,TRBV6-5,TGTGCCAGCAGCGACCTATGGAGGTATGGCTACACCTTC,CASSDLWRYGYTF
TRBJ2-7,TRBD1,NA,TRBV5-1,TGCGCCAGCAGCACCCGGGACAGGGGCCTCCAGTACTTC,CASSTRDRGLQYF
TRBJ2-2,NA,NA,TRBV4-1,TGCGCCAGCAGCCCCCTTTTAGGGGAGCTGTTTTTT,CASSPLLGELFF
TRBJ1-6,TRBD1,few,TRBV4-1,TGCGCCAGCAGCCAAGCGACAGGGGGTGATTCACCCCTCCACTTT,CASSQATGGDSPLHF
TRBJ1-1,TRBD1,NA,TRBV28,TGTGCCAGCAGTACTACAGGGGTTTCAACTGAAGCTTTCTTT,CASSTTGVSTEAFF
TRBJ2-7,TRBD1,NA,TRBV18,TGTGCCAGCTCACCAACAACCGGGACAGGGGTGTACGAGCAGTACTTC,CASSPTTGTGVYEQYF
TRBJ2-7,NA,NA,TRBV5-1,TGCGCCAGCAGCTTGGAACCAGGAACCTACGAGCAGTACTTC,CASSLEPGTYEQYF
TRBJ1-1,TRBD1,NA,TRBV4-2,TGTGCCAGCAGCCAAGATTCGGGACAGGGGGGCACTGAAGCTTTCTTT,CASSQDSGQGGTEAFF
TRBJ2-2,NA,few,TRBV30,TGTGCCTGGAGGGGGGCTATGAACACCGGGGAGCTGTTTTTT,CAWRGAMNTGELFF